The rows below give T cell receptor beta chains drawn from one sample of a study of PD-L1 blockade in urothelial cancer. Data came from immunoSEQ multiplex PCR; TCRdb stores just in-frame clones and leaves some out. The repertoire consists of under 100,000 clones, with about 80% occurring once and the leading ten covering over 7.5%. The sample consisted of PBMCs, taken around atezolizumab (anti-PD-L1) treatment. The receptors were gathered from a man between 65 and 85 years old with urothelial cancer. Both conserved end residues are part of each CDR3. The D gene is left open where the match is weak. Where a row states a size, it is once, few, many or the class of an expanded clone; other rows omit it.

CDR3: CASSPDRGRREQYF
DNA: TGTGCCAGCAGCCCGGACAGGGGAAGACGCGAGCAGTACTTC
size: NA
D: TRBD1
length: 14
J: TRBJ2-7
V: TRBV7-2

CDR3: CASGGNNQPQHF
DNA: TGTGCCAGCGGTGGCAATAATCAGCCCCAGCATTTT
size: NA
D: NA
length: 12
J: TRBJ1-5
V: TRBV6-6

CDR3: CASSFQGATETQYF
DNA: TGTGCCAGCAGTTTCCAGGGGGCAACGGAGACCCAGTACTTC
size: NA
D: TRBD1
length: 14
J: TRBJ2-5
V: TRBV6-6

CDR3: CASSLSAGGWYNEQFF
DNA: TGTGCCAGCAGTTTATCGGCAGGGGGCTGGTACAATGAGCAGTTCTTC
size: NA
D: TRBD1
length: 16
J: TRBJ2-1
V: TRBV27

CDR3: CASSEALAGVSDTQYF
DNA: TGTGCCAGCAGTGAAGCACTGGCGGGAGTATCAGATACGCAGTATTTT
size: NA
D: TRBD2
length: 16
J: TRBJ2-3
V: TRBV6-1

CDR3: CASSPGTSGGADNEQFF
DNA: TGTGCCAGCAGCCCAGGGACTAGCGGGGGGGCGGACAATGAGCAGTTCTTC
size: NA
D: TRBD2
length: 17
J: TRBJ2-1
V: TRBV9

CDR3: CASSDDRGNQPQHF
DNA: TGCGCCAGCAGTGACGACAGGGGAAATCAGCCCCAGCATTTT
size: NA
D: TRBD1
length: 14
J: TRBJ1-5
V: TRBV10-2

CDR3: CASSLEAGAASEQYF
DNA: TGTGCCAGCAGCTTAGAGGCGGGGGCCGCCTCCGAGCAGTACTTC
size: NA
D: NA
length: 15
J: TRBJ2-7
V: TRBV11-2

CDR3: CASSSYTGDPGLAGGDYNEQFF
DNA: TGTGCCAGCAGCTCATATACTGGGGATCCAGGACTAGCGGGGGGCGATTACAATGAGCAGTTCTTC
size: few
D: TRBD2
length: 22
J: TRBJ2-1
V: TRBV7-6

CDR3: CASSRLAVNGGELFF
DNA: TGTGCCAGCAGTCGACTAGCGGTTAACGGCGGGGAGCTGTTTTTT
size: many
D: TRBD2
length: 15
J: TRBJ2-2
V: TRBV6-5

CDR3: CASSDEASNTGELFF
DNA: TGTGCCAGCAGTGATGAAGCATCGAACACCGGGGAGCTGTTTTTT
size: NA
D: NA
length: 15
J: TRBJ2-2
V: TRBV25-1

CDR3: CASNILSGGANTGELFF
DNA: TGCGCCAGCAACATTCTTAGCGGGGGGGCGAACACCGGGGAGCTGTTTTTT
size: NA
D: TRBD2
length: 17
J: TRBJ2-2
V: TRBV5-1

CDR3: CASSLTRVSSYEQYF
DNA: TGTGCCAGCAGTTTAACGAGGGTTAGCTCCTACGAGCAGTACTTC
size: once
D: NA
length: 15
J: TRBJ2-7
V: TRBV27

CDR3: CASSVVGGEWETQYF
DNA: TGTGCCAGCAGCGTAGTAGGGGGCGAGTGGGAGACCCAGTACTTC
size: NA
D: TRBD1
length: 15
J: TRBJ2-5
V: TRBV9

CDR3: CASSLTGGNTIYF
DNA: TGTGCCAGCAGCTTGACAGGAGGAAACACCATATATTTT
size: NA
D: NA
length: 13
J: TRBJ1-3
V: TRBV11-3

CDR3: CASSLVPGQGTYEQYF
DNA: TGTGCCAGCAGCTTAGTTCCGGGACAGGGGACCTACGAGCAGTACTTC
size: NA
D: TRBD1
length: 16
J: TRBJ2-7
V: TRBV7-2

CDR3: CASSRNPGTSGYEQYF
DNA: TGTGCCAGCAGCCGAAACCCCGGGACTTCCGGCTACGAGCAGTACTTC
size: NA
D: NA
length: 16
J: TRBJ2-7
V: TRBV13

CDR3: CASSLGTRGRVSYNEQFF
DNA: TGTGCCAGCAGCTTGGGCACTCGCGGGAGGGTGTCCTACAATGAGCAGTTCTTC
size: few
D: TRBD2
length: 18
J: TRBJ2-1
V: TRBV5-4

CDR3: CASDPGLAGSHEQYF
DNA: TGTGCCAGCGACCCCGGACTAGCGGGAAGCCACGAGCAGTACTTC
size: NA
D: TRBD2
length: 15
J: TRBJ2-7
V: TRBV11-3

CDR3: CASSALAGGHEQFF
DNA: TGTGCTAGCAGCGCCTTAGCGGGAGGCCATGAGCAGTTCTTC
size: NA
D: TRBD2
length: 14
J: TRBJ2-1
V: TRBV7-7

CDR3: CASSYGRGVANTGELFF
DNA: TGTGCCAGCAGCTACGGCAGGGGTGTCGCGAACACCGGGGAGCTGTTTTTT
size: NA
D: NA
length: 17
J: TRBJ2-2
V: TRBV7-3

CDR3: CASSALGDRGGETQYF
DNA: TGTGCCAGCAGTGCCTTAGGGGACAGGGGGGGAGAGACCCAGTACTTC
size: NA
D: TRBD1
length: 16
J: TRBJ2-5
V: TRBV2

CDR3: CASSPSGLADNEQFF
DNA: TGTGCCAGCAGCCCCTCGGGACTAGCGGACAATGAGCAGTTCTTC
size: NA
D: TRBD2
length: 15
J: TRBJ2-1
V: TRBV11-2

CDR3: CASSSGHTQNTEAFF
DNA: TGTGCCAGCAGCTCGGGACATACCCAGAACACTGAAGCTTTCTTT
size: few
D: NA
length: 15
J: TRBJ1-1
V: TRBV11-3

CDR3: CASRQGIREKPQHF
DNA: TGTGCCAGCAGACAGGGGATACGAGAGAAGCCCCAGCATTTT
size: NA
D: TRBD1
length: 14
J: TRBJ1-5
V: TRBV6-4

CDR3: CASSRSSGEQYF
DNA: TGTGCCAGCTCACGGTCTTCGGGAGAGCAGTACTTC
size: NA
D: NA
length: 12
J: TRBJ2-7
V: TRBV18

CDR3: CASSPGTSGGWGETQYF
DNA: TGTGCCAGCAGCCCCGGGACTAGCGGGGGCTGGGGGGAGACCCAGTACTTC
size: NA
D: TRBD2
length: 17
J: TRBJ2-5
V: TRBV11-2

CDR3: CASSLNPGEETQYF
DNA: TGTGCCAGCAGCTTGAACCCCGGGGAAGAGACCCAGTACTTC
size: NA
D: NA
length: 14
J: TRBJ2-5
V: TRBV5-5

CDR3: CASSSGSTNNEQFF
DNA: TGCGCCAGCAGTAGCGGGAGCACCAACAATGAGCAGTTCTTC
size: NA
D: TRBD2
length: 14
J: TRBJ2-1
V: TRBV5-1

CDR3: CASSSHRVGYGYTF
DNA: TGTGCCAGTAGTTCCCACAGGGTTGGGTATGGCTACACCTTC
size: NA
D: NA
length: 14
J: TRBJ1-2
V: TRBV19

CDR3: CASSLTTGDTEAFF
DNA: TGCGCCAGCAGCTTAACCACAGGGGACACTGAAGCTTTCTTT
size: NA
D: TRBD1
length: 14
J: TRBJ1-1
V: TRBV5-1

CDR3: CASSQEGEDEQFF
DNA: TGCGCCAGCAGCCAAGAGGGGGAGGATGAGCAGTTCTTC
size: NA
D: NA
length: 13
J: TRBJ2-1
V: TRBV4-1

CDR3: CAWSDGWPRNTIYF
DNA: TGTGCCTGGAGTGACGGGTGGCCTCGAAACACCATATATTTT
size: NA
D: NA
length: 14
J: TRBJ1-3
V: TRBV30

CDR3: CASSHAGYYEQYF
DNA: TGTGCCAGCAGTCATGCAGGGTACTACGAGCAGTACTTC
size: NA
D: NA
length: 13
J: TRBJ2-7
V: TRBV6-1

CDR3: CASSLNREAHYEQYF
DNA: TGTGCCAGCAGCTTAAACAGGGAAGCCCACTACGAGCAGTACTTC
size: NA
D: NA
length: 15
J: TRBJ2-7
V: TRBV7-8

CDR3: CASSFTTLDAVNSYEQYF
DNA: TGTGCCAGCAGCTTCACGACCCTAGACGCCGTGAACTCCTACGAGCAGTACTTC
size: few
D: NA
length: 18
J: TRBJ2-7
V: TRBV7-2

CDR3: CASTPRQGSQETQYF
DNA: TGTGCCAGCACTCCCCGACAGGGAAGCCAAGAGACCCAGTACTTC
size: NA
D: TRBD1
length: 15
J: TRBJ2-5
V: TRBV6-1

CDR3: CASSISTGSSYNEQFF
DNA: TGTGCCAGTAGTATTTCCACGGGGAGCTCCTACAATGAGCAGTTCTTC
size: NA
D: NA
length: 16
J: TRBJ2-1
V: TRBV19

CDR3: CASSSPQDRGAGYTF
DNA: TGTGCCAGCAGCTCCCCCCAGGACAGGGGAGCTGGCTACACCTTC
size: NA
D: TRBD1
length: 15
J: TRBJ1-2
V: TRBV5-6

CDR3: CAWSVGGSTDTQYF
DNA: TGTGCCTGGAGTGTTGGAGGGAGTACAGATACGCAGTATTTT
size: NA
D: NA
length: 14
J: TRBJ2-3
V: TRBV30

CDR3: CATSKGLAGDVQYF
DNA: TGTGCCACCAGCAAGGGACTAGCGGGAGATGTGCAGTACTTC
size: NA
D: TRBD2
length: 14
J: TRBJ2-7
V: TRBV15

CDR3: CASSSPGLTTDTQYF
DNA: TGTGCCAGCAGTTCACCGGGACTAACCACAGATACGCAGTATTTT
size: few
D: TRBD2
length: 15
J: TRBJ2-3
V: TRBV6-5

CDR3: CASGLDRVNEQFF
DNA: TGTGCCAGCGGACTAGACAGAGTCAATGAGCAGTTCTTC
size: NA
D: TRBD2
length: 13
J: TRBJ2-1
V: TRBV2

CDR3: CAISESRDNQETQYF
DNA: TGTGCCATCAGTGAGTCCCGGGACAACCAAGAGACCCAGTACTTC
size: NA
D: NA
length: 15
J: TRBJ2-5
V: TRBV10-3

CDR3: CASSLGGLADTYEQYF
DNA: TGCGCCAGCAGCTTGGGTGGACTAGCGGATACCTACGAGCAGTACTTC
size: NA
D: TRBD2
length: 16
J: TRBJ2-7
V: TRBV5-1

CDR3: CAWSVYRNTGELFF
DNA: TGTGCCTGGAGTGTTTATCGGAACACCGGGGAGCTGTTTTTT
size: many
D: NA
length: 14
J: TRBJ2-2
V: TRBV30

CDR3: CASGTGTGDFEQYF
DNA: TGTGCCAGCGGCACCGGGACAGGGGATTTTGAGCAGTACTTC
size: NA
D: TRBD1
length: 14
J: TRBJ2-7
V: TRBV11-3

CDR3: CASSLEASGAINEQFF
DNA: TGTGCCAGCAGCTTGGAGGCTAGCGGGGCCATAAATGAGCAGTTCTTC
size: NA
D: TRBD2
length: 16
J: TRBJ2-1
V: TRBV5-4

CDR3: CASSADRFTEAFF
DNA: TGTGCCAGCAGTGCTGACAGGTTCACTGAAGCTTTCTTT
size: NA
D: NA
length: 13
J: TRBJ1-1
V: TRBV27

CDR3: CASSGDSYQTEAFF
DNA: TGTGCCAGCAGCGGAGACAGCTATCAAACTGAAGCTTTCTTT
size: few
D: NA
length: 14
J: TRBJ1-1
V: TRBV9

CDR3: CASSQAETVGLVYEKLFF
DNA: TGCGCCAGCAGCCAAGCCGAGACTGTGGGGCTTGTATATGAAAAACTGTTTTTT
size: NA
D: NA
length: 18
J: TRBJ1-4
V: TRBV4-1

CDR3: CSASPGVEQFF
DNA: TGCAGTGCTAGTCCGGGGGTTGAGCAGTTCTTC
size: NA
D: NA
length: 11
J: TRBJ2-1
V: TRBV20-1

CDR3: CASGLVRAGAQETQYF
DNA: TGTGCTAGTGGTTTGGTCCGGGCGGGGGCCCAAGAGACCCAGTACTTC
size: NA
D: NA
length: 16
J: TRBJ2-5
V: TRBV12-5

CDR3: CASSLQGSGTEAFF
DNA: TGCGCCAGCAGCCTTCAGGGTAGTGGGACTGAAGCTTTCTTT
size: NA
D: NA
length: 14
J: TRBJ1-1
V: TRBV5-1

CDR3: CASTPYGSGGGNEQFF
DNA: TGTGCCAGCACCCCATATGGTAGCGGGGGAGGCAATGAGCAGTTCTTC
size: NA
D: TRBD2
length: 16
J: TRBJ2-1
V: TRBV6-6

CDR3: CASSLWADPDTQYF
DNA: TGTGCCAGCAGTTTATGGGCAGATCCAGATACGCAGTATTTT
size: NA
D: NA
length: 14
J: TRBJ2-3
V: TRBV27

CDR3: CASSRLKAASYNEQFF
DNA: TGCGCCAGCAGCCGCCTAAAAGCGGCCAGTTACAATGAGCAGTTCTTC
size: NA
D: NA
length: 16
J: TRBJ2-1
V: TRBV5-1

CDR3: CASSLAQTNTGELFF
DNA: TGTGCCAGCAGCTTGGCACAGACGAACACCGGGGAGCTGTTTTTT
size: NA
D: NA
length: 15
J: TRBJ2-2
V: TRBV7-2

CDR3: CASSLGEEAEAFF
DNA: TGTGCCAGCTCCCTGGGGGAGGAGGCTGAAGCTTTCTTT
size: NA
D: NA
length: 13
J: TRBJ1-1
V: TRBV7-9

CDR3: CASSLEGGRASGELFF
DNA: TGTGCCAGCAGCTTAGAGGGCGGGAGGGCCTCCGGGGAGCTGTTTTTT
size: NA
D: TRBD2
length: 16
J: TRBJ2-2
V: TRBV7-2